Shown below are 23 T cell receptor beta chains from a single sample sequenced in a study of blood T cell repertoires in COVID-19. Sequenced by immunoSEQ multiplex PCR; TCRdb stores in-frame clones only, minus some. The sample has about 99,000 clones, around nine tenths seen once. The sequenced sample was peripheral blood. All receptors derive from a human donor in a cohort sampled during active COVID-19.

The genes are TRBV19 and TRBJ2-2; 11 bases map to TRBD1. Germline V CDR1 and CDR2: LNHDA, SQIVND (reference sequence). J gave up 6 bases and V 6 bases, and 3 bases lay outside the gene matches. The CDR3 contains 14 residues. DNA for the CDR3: TGTGCCAGTAGCCGGGACAGGGGGGCCGGGGAGCTGTTTTTT. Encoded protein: CASSRDRGAGELFF.

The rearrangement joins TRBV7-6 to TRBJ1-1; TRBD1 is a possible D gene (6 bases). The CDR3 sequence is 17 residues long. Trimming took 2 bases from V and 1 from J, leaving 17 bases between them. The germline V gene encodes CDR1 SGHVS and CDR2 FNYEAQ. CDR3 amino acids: CASSLPPGHGKNTEAFF. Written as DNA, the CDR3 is TGTGCCAGCAGCTTACCTCCGGGACACGGGAAGAACACTGAAGCTTTCTTT. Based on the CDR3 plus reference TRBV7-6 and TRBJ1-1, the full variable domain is GAGVSQSPRYKVTKRGQDVALRCDPISGHVSLYWYRQALGQGPEFLTYFNYEAQQDKSGLPNDRFSAERPEGSISTLTIQRTEQRDSAMYRCASSLPPGHGKNTEAFFGQGTRLTVV.

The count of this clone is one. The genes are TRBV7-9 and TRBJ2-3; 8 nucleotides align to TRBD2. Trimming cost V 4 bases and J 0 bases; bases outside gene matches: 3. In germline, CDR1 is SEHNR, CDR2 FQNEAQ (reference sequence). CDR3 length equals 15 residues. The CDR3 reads CASSSAGGSTDTQYF. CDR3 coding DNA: TGTGCCAGCAGCTCCGCGGGGGGCAGCACAGATACGCAGTATTTT.

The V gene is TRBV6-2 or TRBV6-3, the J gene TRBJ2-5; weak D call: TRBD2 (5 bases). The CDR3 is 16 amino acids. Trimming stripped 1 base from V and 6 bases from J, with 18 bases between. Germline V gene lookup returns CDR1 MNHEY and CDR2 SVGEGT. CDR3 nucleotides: TGTGCCAGCAGTTACTTCCTAGCTGGGTTCCCGCAGACCCAGTACTTC. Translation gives CASSYFLAGFPQTQYF.

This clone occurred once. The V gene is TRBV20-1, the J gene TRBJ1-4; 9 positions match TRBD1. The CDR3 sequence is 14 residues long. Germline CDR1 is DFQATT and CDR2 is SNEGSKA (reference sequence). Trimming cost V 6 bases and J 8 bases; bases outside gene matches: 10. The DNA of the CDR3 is TGCAGTGCGAGTCCGGGACAGGGCAACGAAAAACTGTTTTTT. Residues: CSASPGQGNEKLFF.

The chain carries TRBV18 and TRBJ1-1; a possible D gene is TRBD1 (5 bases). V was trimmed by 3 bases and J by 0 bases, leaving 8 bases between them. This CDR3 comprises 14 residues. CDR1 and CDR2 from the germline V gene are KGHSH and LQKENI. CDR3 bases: TGTGCCAGCTCACCCCAGGGCCTGAACACTGAAGCTTTCTTT. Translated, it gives CASSPQGLNTEAFF. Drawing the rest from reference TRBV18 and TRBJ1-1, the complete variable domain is NAGVMQNPRHLVRRRGQEARLRCSPMKGHSHVYWYRQLPEEGLKFMVYLQKENIIDESGMPKERFSAEFPKEGPSILRIQQVVRGDSAAYFCASSPQGLNTEAFFGQGTRLTVV.

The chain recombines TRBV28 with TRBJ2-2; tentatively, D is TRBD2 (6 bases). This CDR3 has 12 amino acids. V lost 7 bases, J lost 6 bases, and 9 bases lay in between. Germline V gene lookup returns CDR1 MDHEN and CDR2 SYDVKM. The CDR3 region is CASKSGAGELFF. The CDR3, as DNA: TGTGCCAGCAAGTCGGGAGCCGGGGAGCTGTTTTTT.

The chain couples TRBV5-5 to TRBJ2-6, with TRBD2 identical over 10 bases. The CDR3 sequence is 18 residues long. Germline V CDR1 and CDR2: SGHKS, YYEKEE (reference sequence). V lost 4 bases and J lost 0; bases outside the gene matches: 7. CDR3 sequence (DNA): TGTGCCAGCAGCCCGGAACTAGCGGGGAACTCTGGGGCCAACGTCCTGACTTTC. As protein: CASSPELAGNSGANVLTF.

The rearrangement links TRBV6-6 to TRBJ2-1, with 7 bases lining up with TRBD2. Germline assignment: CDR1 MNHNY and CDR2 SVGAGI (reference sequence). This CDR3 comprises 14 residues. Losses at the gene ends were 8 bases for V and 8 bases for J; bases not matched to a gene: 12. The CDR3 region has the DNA TGTGCCAGCGGACCGGGACTACCCGGCGATGAGCAGTTCTTC. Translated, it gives CASGPGLPGDEQFF.

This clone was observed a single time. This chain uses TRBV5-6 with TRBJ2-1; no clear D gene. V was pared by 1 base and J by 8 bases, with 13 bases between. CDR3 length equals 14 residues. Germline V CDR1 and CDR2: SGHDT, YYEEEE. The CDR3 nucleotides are TGTGCCAGCAGCTTGAGCCTTCTCCGGGATGAGCAGTTCTTC. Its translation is CASSLSLLRDEQFF.

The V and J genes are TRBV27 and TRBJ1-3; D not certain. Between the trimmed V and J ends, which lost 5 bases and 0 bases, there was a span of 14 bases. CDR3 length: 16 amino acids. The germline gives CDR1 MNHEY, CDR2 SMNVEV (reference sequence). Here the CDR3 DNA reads TGTGCCAGCAGTCCCCGGGAGAGCCTCTCTGGAAACACCATATATTTT. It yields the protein CASSPRESLSGNTIYF.

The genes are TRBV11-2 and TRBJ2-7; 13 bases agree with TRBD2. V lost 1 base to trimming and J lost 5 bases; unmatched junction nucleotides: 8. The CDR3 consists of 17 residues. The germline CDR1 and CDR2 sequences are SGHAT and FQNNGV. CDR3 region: CASSLVILAGGQNEQYF. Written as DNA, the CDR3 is TGTGCCAGCAGCTTAGTTATACTAGCGGGAGGGCAAAACGAGCAGTACTTC. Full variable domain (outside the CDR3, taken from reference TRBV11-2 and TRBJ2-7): EAGVAQSPRYKIIEKRQSVAFWCNPISGHATLYWYQQILGQGPKLLIQFQNNGVVDDSQLPKDRFSAERLKGVDSTLKIQPAKLEDSAVYLCASSLVILAGGQNEQYFGPGTRLTVT.

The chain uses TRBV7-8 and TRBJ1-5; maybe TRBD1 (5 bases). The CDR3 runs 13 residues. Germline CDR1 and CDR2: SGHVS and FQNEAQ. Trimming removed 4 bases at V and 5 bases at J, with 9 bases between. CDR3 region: CASSSTVYQPQHF. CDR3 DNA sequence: TGTGCCAGCAGCTCGACAGTTTATCAGCCCCAGCATTTT.

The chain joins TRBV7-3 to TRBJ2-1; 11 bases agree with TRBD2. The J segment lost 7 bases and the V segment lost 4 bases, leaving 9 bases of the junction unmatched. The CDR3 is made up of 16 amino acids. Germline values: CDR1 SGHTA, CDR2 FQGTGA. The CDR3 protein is CASSSLAGGPLNEQFF. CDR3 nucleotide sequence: TGTGCCAGCAGCTCATTAGCGGGAGGGCCATTAAATGAGCAGTTCTTC.

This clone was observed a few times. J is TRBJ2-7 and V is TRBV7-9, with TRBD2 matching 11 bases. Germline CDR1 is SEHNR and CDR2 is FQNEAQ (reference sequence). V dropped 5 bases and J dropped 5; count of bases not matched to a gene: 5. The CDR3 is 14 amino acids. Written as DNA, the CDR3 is TGTGCCAGCAGCGAACTAGCGGGAGTGGACGAGCAGTACTTC. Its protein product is CASSELAGVDEQYF.

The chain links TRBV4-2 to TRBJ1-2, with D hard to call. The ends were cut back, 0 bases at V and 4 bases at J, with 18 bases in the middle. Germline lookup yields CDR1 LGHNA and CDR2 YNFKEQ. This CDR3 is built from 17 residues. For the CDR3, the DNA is TGTGCCAGCAGCCAAGAGGAGGTGTACAGCCCTCTCTATGGCTACACCTTC. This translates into CASSQEEVYSPLYGYTF.

The CDR3 is CASRRQGSEKLFF. DNA for the CDR3: TGTGCCAGTAGGAGACAGGGGTCTGAAAAACTGTTTTTT. The chain links TRBV6-5 to TRBJ1-4; 8 bases align to TRBD1. V lost 9 bases, J lost 7 bases, and 7 bases stayed unmatched. Germline loops: CDR1 MNHEY, CDR2 SVGAGI. The CDR3 sequence is 13 residues long.

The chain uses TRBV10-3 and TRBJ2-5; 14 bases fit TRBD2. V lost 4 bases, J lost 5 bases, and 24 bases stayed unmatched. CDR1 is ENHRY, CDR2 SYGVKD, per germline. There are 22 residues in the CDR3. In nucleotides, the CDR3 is TGTGCCATCAGTGCAATTAGGCTTGGGACTAGCGGGGGTCCTGGTCGTGGGGAGACCCAGTACTTC. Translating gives CAISAIRLGTSGGPGRGETQYF.

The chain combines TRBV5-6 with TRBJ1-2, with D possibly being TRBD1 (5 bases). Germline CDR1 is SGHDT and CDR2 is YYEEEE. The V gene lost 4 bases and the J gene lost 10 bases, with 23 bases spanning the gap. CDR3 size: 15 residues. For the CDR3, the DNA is TGTGCCAGCAGCGCCCGGAGGGGATCAATAGGGACCTACACCTTC. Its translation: CASSARRGSIGTYTF.

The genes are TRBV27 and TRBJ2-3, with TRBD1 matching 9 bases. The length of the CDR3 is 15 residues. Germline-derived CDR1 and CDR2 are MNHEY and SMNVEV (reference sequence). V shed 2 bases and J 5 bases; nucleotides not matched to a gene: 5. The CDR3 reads CASSLPRQGGDTQYF. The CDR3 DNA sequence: TGTGCCAGCAGTTTACCTAGACAGGGGGGAGATACGCAGTATTTT.

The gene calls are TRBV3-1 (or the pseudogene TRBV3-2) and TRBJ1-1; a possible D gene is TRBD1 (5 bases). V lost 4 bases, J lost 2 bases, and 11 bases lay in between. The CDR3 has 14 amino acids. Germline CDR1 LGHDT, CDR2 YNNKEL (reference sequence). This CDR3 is CASSRVGVNTEAFF. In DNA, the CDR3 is TGTGCCAGCAGCCGGGTAGGGGTCAACACTGAAGCTTTCTTT.

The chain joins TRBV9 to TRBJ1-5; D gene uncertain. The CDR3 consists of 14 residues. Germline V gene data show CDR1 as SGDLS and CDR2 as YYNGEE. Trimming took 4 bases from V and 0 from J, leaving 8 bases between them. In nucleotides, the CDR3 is TGTGCCAGCAGCCCCAGTCCTAGCAATCAGCCCCAGCATTTT. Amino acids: CASSPSPSNQPQHF.

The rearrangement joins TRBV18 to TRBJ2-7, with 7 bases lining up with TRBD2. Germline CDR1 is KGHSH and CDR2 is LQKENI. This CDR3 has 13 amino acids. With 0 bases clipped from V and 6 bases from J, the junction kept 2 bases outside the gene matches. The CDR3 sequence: CASSPPGGGEQYF. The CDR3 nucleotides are TGTGCCAGCTCACCACCGGGGGGGGGCGAGCAGTACTTC. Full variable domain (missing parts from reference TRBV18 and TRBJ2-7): NAGVMQNPRHLVRRRGQEARLRCSPMKGHSHVYWYRQLPEEGLKFMVYLQKENIIDESGMPKERFSAEFPKEGPSILRIQQVVRGDSAAYFCASSPPGGGEQYFGPGTRLTVT.